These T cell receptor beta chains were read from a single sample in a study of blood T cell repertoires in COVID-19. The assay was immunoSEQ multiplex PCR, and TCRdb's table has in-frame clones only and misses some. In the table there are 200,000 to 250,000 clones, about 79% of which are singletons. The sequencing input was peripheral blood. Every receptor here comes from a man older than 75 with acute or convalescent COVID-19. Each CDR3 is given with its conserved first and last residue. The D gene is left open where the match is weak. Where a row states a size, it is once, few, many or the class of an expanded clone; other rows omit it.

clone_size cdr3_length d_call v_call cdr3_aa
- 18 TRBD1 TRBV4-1 CASSQEDPRTGSGNTIYF
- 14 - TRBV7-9 CASSLAEQFGKLFF
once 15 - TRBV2 CASSERGYSNQPQHF
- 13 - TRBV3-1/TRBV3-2 CASSSGVNSPLHF
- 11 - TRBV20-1 CSPQQGYEQYF
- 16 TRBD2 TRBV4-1 CASSRSGTSGSYEQYF
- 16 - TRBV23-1 CASSQSPRNSGNTIYF
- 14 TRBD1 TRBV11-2 CASSQTGNNSPLHF
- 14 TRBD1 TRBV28 CASSGRDRFYEQYF
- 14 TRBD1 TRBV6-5 CASRWGDRPEKLFF
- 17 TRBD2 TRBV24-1 CATSEGIAGGRADTQYF
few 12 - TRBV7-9 CASSLQGYEQYF
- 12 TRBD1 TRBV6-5 CATRQGRREQYF
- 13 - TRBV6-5 CASIKEFQETQYF
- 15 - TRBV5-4 CASSLAGRESYGYTF
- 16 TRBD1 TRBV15 CATSREWGQGAKPQHF
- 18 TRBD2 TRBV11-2 CASSLGRTSGLNTGELFF
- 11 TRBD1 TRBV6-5 CATSGGLEQFF
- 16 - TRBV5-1 CASSPSLGGGNYGYTF
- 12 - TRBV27 CASSLLEGEQFF
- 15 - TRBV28 CASSLPASSGSPLHF
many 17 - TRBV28 CASRPRRGGLRTYEQYF
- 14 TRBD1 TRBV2 CASGYDRASYEQYF
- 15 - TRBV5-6 CASSLTPYSGNTIYF
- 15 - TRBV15 CATSRDGRNSETQYF
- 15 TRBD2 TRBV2 CASSEATGGAYEQFF
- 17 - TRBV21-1 CASSKGGFDSYNSPLHF
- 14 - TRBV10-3 CAISESLQSTEAFF
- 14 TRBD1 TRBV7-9 CASSPRTGGYGYTF
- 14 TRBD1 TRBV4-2 CASSYDRVRGELFF
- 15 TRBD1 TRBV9 CASSVRQGGNSPLHF
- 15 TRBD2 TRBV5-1 CASSREGGNYNEQFF
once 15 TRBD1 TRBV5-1 CASSPEAGGTSPLHF
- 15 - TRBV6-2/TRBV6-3 CASTPPNRAPYEQYF
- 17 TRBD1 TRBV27 CASSGAGTGAYNSPLHF
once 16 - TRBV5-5 CASSLDGSFSSYEQYF
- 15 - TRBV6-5 CASSYSTANTGELFF